The 22 T cell receptor beta chains given below trace back to one sample, sequenced in a study of cytomegalovirus exposure and HLA in healthy donors. 60 Vbeta and 13 Jbeta primers were used in PCR. This table comes from immunoSEQ multiplex PCR, and its TCRdb copy is limited to in-frame clones, with some not included. The sample comprises over 85,000 clones, approximately 79% of which are singletons, and roughly 5.6% rests with the top ten. The material sequenced was PBMCs. These receptors originate from a man aged 25-40 years in good health and CMV-seropositive.

The rearrangement uses TRBV15 and TRBJ1-6, with D unresolved. V was shortened by 3 bases and J by 9 bases, with 15 bases between the two germline ends. The CDR3 spans 15 residues. Germline-derived CDR1 and CDR2 are LNHNV and YYDKDF (reference sequence). The CDR3 DNA sequence: TGTGCCACCAGCAGCCTCGGTTGGGGAGTTTCACCCCTCCACTTT. Amino acid sequence: CATSSLGWGVSPLHF. Full variable domain (outside the CDR3, taken from reference TRBV15 and TRBJ1-6): DAMVIQNPRYQVTQFGKPVTLSCSQTLNHNVMYWYQQKSSQAPKLLFHYYDKDFNNEADTPDNFQSRRPNTSFCFLDIRSPGLGDTAMYLCATSSLGWGVSPLHFGNGTRLTVT.

The V and J genes are TRBV18 and TRBJ2-5; TRBD1 aligns across 8 bases. The CDR3 loop spans 14 amino acids. Germline-derived CDR1 and CDR2 are KGHSH and LQKENI. With V trimmed by 3 bases and J by 2 bases, 2 bases remained unmatched. The CDR3 nucleotides read TGTGCCAGCTCACCCAACAGGGGGCAAGAGACCCAGTACTTC. This encodes CASSPNRGQETQYF.

V is TRBV12-2 and J is TRBJ2-5; the table's D call of TRBD1 was not tested on the DNA. TRBV12-2 is listed as a pseudogene. This CDR3 has 18 residues. CDR3 sequence: CASRLKQGRGRRQETQYF. In DNA form, the CDR3 reads TGTGCAAGTCGCTTGAAACAGGGCAGGGGGCGCCGGCAAGAGACCCAGTACTTC.

The chain carries TRBV19 and TRBJ2-5, with 11 nucleotides matching TRBD2. The CDR3 is 14 residues long. With V trimmed by 5 bases and J by 5 bases, 4 bases remained unmatched. The germline gives CDR1 LNHDA, CDR2 SQIVND (reference sequence). The CDR3 DNA reads TGTGCCAGTAGTGATAGCGGGGGGGTGGAGACCCAGTACTTC. Translated, it gives CASSDSGGVETQYF.

The rearrangement joins TRBV5-1 to TRBJ2-7, with a possible D match to TRBD2 (6 bases). The CDR3 consists of 15 residues. Germline V lookup: CDR1 SGHRS, CDR2 YFSETQ. V shed 2 bases and J shed 0 bases, with 12 bases lying between them. CDR3 amino acids: CASSFRDGSSYEQYF. The CDR3 nucleotides read TGCGCCAGCAGCTTCCGGGACGGGAGCTCCTACGAGCAGTACTTC. Drawing the rest from reference TRBV5-1 and TRBJ2-7, the complete variable domain is KAGVTQTPRYLIKTRGQQVTLSCSPISGHRSVSWYQQTPGQGLQFLFEYFSETQRNKGNFPGRFSGRQFSNSRSEMNVSTLELGDSALYLCASSFRDGSSYEQYFGPGTRLTVT.

The chain recombines TRBV5-1 with TRBJ2-7, with 10 bases identical to TRBD2. V dropped 0 bases and J dropped 5; count of bases not matched to a gene: 8. The CDR3 runs 16 residues. Germline CDR1 is SGHRS and CDR2 is YFSETQ. CDR3 sequence (DNA): TGCGCCAGCAGCTTGGTCTTTGGGACTAGCGTGGACGAGCAGTACTTC. This translates into CASSLVFGTSVDEQYF.

The J gene is TRBJ2-3, the V gene TRBV29-1, with 7 bases that match TRBD2. The CDR3 runs 16 residues. The V gene end was trimmed by 3 bases and the J gene end by 4 bases; junction bases not matched to a gene: 13. CDR1 is SQVTM and CDR2 is ANQGSEA in the germline V gene. The CDR3 loop is CSVDSFERGSADTQYF. The DNA of the CDR3 is TGCAGCGTTGACTCCTTTGAGCGGGGAAGCGCAGATACGCAGTATTTT.

This clone was detected a few times. V usage is TRBV7-8 and J usage is TRBJ2-5; TRBD2 matches 9 bases. CDR3 length equals 16 residues. V lost 4 bases and J lost 2; bases outside the gene matches: 8. The germline gives CDR1 SGHVS, CDR2 FQNEAQ. The CDR3 spells CASSSASGTRQETQYF. In DNA form, the CDR3 reads TGTGCCAGCAGCTCCGCTAGCGGGACCCGACAAGAGACCCAGTACTTC.

Comment on this clone: The sample carries other DNA sequences with the same CDR3. V is TRBV30 and J is TRBJ2-1; 7 bases match TRBD1. The trim removed 0 bases at V and 0 bases at J, leaving 2 bases unmatched. CDR1 and CDR2 (germline): GTSNPN, SVGIG (reference sequence). The CDR3 has 15 amino acids. CDR3 residues: CAWSVPGGSYNEQFF. DNA of the CDR3: TGTGCCTGGAGTGTCCCAGGGGGCTCCTACAATGAGCAGTTCTTC.

This clone was recorded once. V and J are TRBV7-6 and TRBJ2-5; 9 positions agree with TRBD2. Germline V gene lookup returns CDR1 SGHVS and CDR2 FNYEAQ. Trimming at V came to 1 base and at J to 2 bases, leaving 14 bases not matched to a gene. The CDR3 sequence is 19 residues long. The CDR3 DNA reads TGTGCCAGCAGCTTAGGGCCCTTGCGACTAGCGGCGAGGCAAGAGACCCAGTACTTC. This encodes CASSLGPLRLAARQETQYF.

The rearrangement uses TRBV29-1 and TRBJ2-7; no reliable D call. Trimming took off 2 bases at V and 0 bases at J, with 8 bases between the two ends. Germline V gene sequence: CDR1 SQVTM, CDR2 ANQGSEA. The CDR3 has 13 amino acids. The CDR3 nucleotides are TGCAGCGTTGAAACGACACACTCCTACGAGCAGTACTTC. Its protein is CSVETTHSYEQYF.

This chain connects TRBV5-1 to TRBJ2-3; D may be TRBD2 (7 bases). CDR1 is SGHRS, CDR2 YFSETQ, per germline. Trimming cost V 0 bases and J 5 bases, with 16 bases left between them. The CDR3 runs 16 residues. The CDR3 reads CASSLDGGAMGDTQYF. CDR3 nucleotides: TGCGCCAGCAGCTTGGATGGGGGGGCTATGGGAGATACGCAGTATTTT.

The chain links TRBV19 to TRBJ2-3; D remains unclear. The CDR3 covers 13 residues. CDR1 and CDR2 (germline): LNHDA, SQIVND (reference sequence). The V end lost 5 bases, the J end lost 2 bases, and 8 bases lay between the germline ends. The CDR3 region is CASSASITDTQYF. CDR3 DNA sequence: TGTGCCAGTAGTGCGAGTATCACAGATACGCAGTATTTT.

In its sample, this clone was seen a few times. This chain links TRBV5-1 with TRBJ2-1; tentative D call: TRBD2 (6 bases). CDR1 is SGHRS, CDR2 YFSETQ, per germline. The CDR3 is 15 residues long. The V end was cut by 4 bases, the J end by 4 bases, with 15 bases between. The CDR3 reads CASSRAGQTYNEQFF. CDR3 bases: TGCGCCAGCAGCAGGGCGGGGCAGACTTACAATGAGCAGTTCTTC.

This rearrangement joins TRBV6-5 to TRBJ2-1; a weak D match, TRBD1 (6 bases). Germline V gene lookup returns CDR1 MNHEY and CDR2 SVGAGI. Trimming removed 6 bases at V and 13 bases at J, with 22 bases between. The CDR3 is 14 amino acids. The CDR3 DNA follows: TGTGCCAGCAGCCCGAGCCGGGACAACCAGTTCCAGTTCTTC. It specifies CASSPSRDNQFQFF.

This clone appeared a few times. This rearrangement joins TRBV29-1 to TRBJ2-1; 8 bases fit TRBD2. CDR1 and CDR2 (germline): SQVTM, ANQGSEA. Unmatched junction bases numbered 12, after V lost 7 bases and J lost 10 bases. This CDR3 contains 13 residues. The CDR3 nucleotides read TGCAGCGGCCTTGGGGGAATAGCGGGGGAGCAGTTCTTC. The encoded protein is CSGLGGIAGEQFF.

A few counts support this clone. The V call is TRBV5-4, the J call TRBJ1-1; D is unresolved. Germline loops: CDR1 SGHNT, CDR2 YYREEE (reference sequence). The germline V and J ends were trimmed by 4 bases and 0 bases, with 7 bases remaining between them. This CDR3 spans 13 amino acids. This CDR3 reads CASSIAVNTEAFF. The CDR3 DNA follows: TGTGCCAGCAGCATCGCAGTGAACACTGAAGCTTTCTTT.

The chain joins TRBV9 to TRBJ2-7; D might be TRBD1 (5 bases). The V and J ends lost 4 bases and 2 bases respectively, with 13 bases between them. CDR3 length: 14 amino acids. Looked up from germline, CDR1 is SGDLS and CDR2 is YYNGEE. The CDR3 coding sequence is TGTGCCAGCAGCTTCTCTGACAGAGCCTACGAGCAGTACTTC. Residues: CASSFSDRAYEQYF.

This clone occurred once. CDR3: CATSKSGDGANVLTF. The CDR3 DNA is TGTGCCACCAGCAAATCAGGGGACGGGGCCAACGTCCTGACTTTC. The V call is TRBV15, the J call TRBJ2-6; D might be TRBD1 (6 bases). The germline V gene encodes CDR1 LNHNV and CDR2 YYDKDF (reference sequence). Trimming pared 4 bases from V and 4 bases from J, leaving 11 bases between. This CDR3 comprises 15 residues.

V gene TRBV25-1 combines with J gene TRBJ1-4; perhaps TRBD1 as D (6 bases). CDR1 MGHDK and CDR2 SYGVNS come from the germline V gene. Trimming took 4 bases from V and 4 from J, leaving 13 bases between them. The CDR3 runs 15 residues. The CDR3: CASSGHRAGNEKLFF. In nucleotides, the CDR3 is TGTGCCAGCAGTGGACACAGGGCGGGTAATGAAAAACTGTTTTTT. The full variable domain, its missing parts supplied by reference TRBV25-1 and TRBJ1-4, is EADIYQTPRYLVIGTGKKITLECSQTMGHDKMYWYQQDPGMELHLIHYSYGVNSTEKGDLSSESTVSRIRTEHFPLTLESARPSHTSQYLCASSGHRAGNEKLFFGSGTQLSVL.

This chain joins TRBV4-1 and TRBJ2-5, with D possibly TRBD2 on 7 matching bases. Germline assignment: CDR1 MGHRA and CDR2 YSYEKL. The CDR3 extends over 14 amino acids. The V end lost 3 bases, the J end lost 5 bases, and 13 bases lay between the germline ends. This chain's CDR3 is CASSHLGGAETQYF. The CDR3 DNA is TGCGCCAGCAGCCATCTTGGGGGGGCTGAGACCCAGTACTTC.

The rearrangement links TRBV25-1 to TRBJ2-2, with TRBD1 identical over 12 bases. Unmatched junction bases numbered 5, after V lost 5 bases and J lost 7 bases. The germline V gene encodes CDR1 MGHDK and CDR2 SYGVNS. This CDR3 spans 15 amino acids. Here the CDR3 DNA reads TGTGCCAGCAGTTTAGGGACAGGGGGCCACGGGGAGCTGTTTTTT. This sequence encodes CASSLGTGGHGELFF.